This T cell receptor beta chain comes out of a study of blood T cells in healthy people across ages. Study as a whole: Using template switching, researchers captured about one barcoded beta molecule for each two T cells.

A second about 6 to 12 cycle PCR used barcoded and J-beta primers. Researchers report that a template-switch adaptor with 12 random nucleotides tagged each cDNA molecule. Every sample produced at least 2.5 million CDR3-containing paired-end reads. In TCRdb, the 5' RACE reads were re-called with MiXCR into one record per CDR3 protein. Found here are 800,000 to 1,000,000 distinct CDR3 sequences, under 50% of them singletons; the top ten hold over 10%. The germline CDR1 and CDR2 sequences are SQVTM and ANQGSEA. This CDR3 has 13 residues. The germline V and J ends were trimmed by 5 bases and 1 base, with 12 bases remaining between them.

The TCR originated in a young man in good health. The sample was blood. The rearrangement joins TRBV29-1 to TRBJ2-7; D not certain. The CDR3 coding sequence is TGCAGCGTTCAGCATCGCAGTTCCTACGAGCAGTACTTC. It is translated as CSVQHRSSYEQYF.